This T cell receptor (beta chain) was obtained from a study of T-cell reconstitution after alpha-beta-depleted transplantation in children (dated by TCRdb to 2016 to 2017). Some background on the complete study: T-cell immune reconstitution after TCRalphabeta/CD19-depleted allogeneic hematopoietic cell transplantation in children was quantitatively tracked in the study by means of TCR repertoire profiling.

Trimming accounts for 2 bases at V and 4 bases at J, while the number of junction bases matched to no gene is 8. Its CDR3 holds 16 amino acids, cysteine through phenylalanine. The sequence is cut down to CDR3 DNA, 48 bases in frame from base 1. Via the germline V gene (reference sequence), CDR1 is LGHDT and CDR2 YNNKEL. As regards this clonotype: This clone's antigen is unknown. No per-base quality is available; no much larger clone lies one base away.

The method was PCR. TCRdb shows the sequencer as Illumina HiSeq 2500. TCR library preparation used molecular barcoding, with unique molecular identifiers applied to normalize quantification of the TCRbeta repertoire. The public sequencing data were trimmed at Q25 with fastp and processed into clonotypes with MiXCR by TCRdb, which kept only in-frame beta chains. All rows with the same CDR3 protein become a single entry with the most common DNA and genes. A total of almost 400,000 distinct CDR3 sequences appear in this sample, about 20% of them only once. The ten largest make up 3% to 4.5% of the sample.

The sequence was collected from a human donor who donated a stem cell graft to a child with acute myeloid leukemia. Here the sequenced sample was PBMCs from the stem cell graft donor, taken from the stem cell graft. The chain was built from TRBV3-1 and TRBJ2-3, with 8 bases aligning to TRBD2. The DNA sequence reads TGTGCCAGCAGCCAAAGGGCGGGAGGTGACGCAGATACGCAGTATTTT. This encodes CASSQRAGGDADTQYF.